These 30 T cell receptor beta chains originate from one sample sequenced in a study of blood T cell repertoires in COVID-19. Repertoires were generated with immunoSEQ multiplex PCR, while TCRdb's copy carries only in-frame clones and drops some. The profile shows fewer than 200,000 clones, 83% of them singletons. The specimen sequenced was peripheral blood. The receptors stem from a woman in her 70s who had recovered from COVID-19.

CDR3 sequence: CASSLVRANVLTF. CDR3 coding DNA: TGTGCCAGCAGTCTCGTTCGGGCCAACGTCCTGACTTTC. The gene calls are TRBV7-3 and TRBJ2-6; D ambiguous. V dropped 6 bases and J dropped 5 bases, with 8 bases sitting between them. This CDR3 has 13 residues. Looked up from germline, CDR1 is SGHTA and CDR2 is FQGTGA.

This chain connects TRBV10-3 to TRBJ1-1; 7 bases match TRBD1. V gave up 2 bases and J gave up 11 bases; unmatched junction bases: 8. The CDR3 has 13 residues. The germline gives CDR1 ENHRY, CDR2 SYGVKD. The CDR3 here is CAISETQGEDAFF. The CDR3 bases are TGTGCCATCAGTGAGACCCAGGGGGAGGACGCTTTCTTT.

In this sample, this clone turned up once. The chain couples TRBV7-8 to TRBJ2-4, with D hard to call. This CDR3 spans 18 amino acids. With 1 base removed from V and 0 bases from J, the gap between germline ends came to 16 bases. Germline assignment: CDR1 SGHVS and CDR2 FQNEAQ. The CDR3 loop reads CASSLEDDRLLAKNIQYF. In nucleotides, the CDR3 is TGTGCCAGCAGCTTAGAAGACGACCGACTTCTAGCCAAAAACATTCAGTACTTC. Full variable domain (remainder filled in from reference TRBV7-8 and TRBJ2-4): GAGVSQSPRYKVAKRGQDVALRCDPISGHVSLFWYQQALGQGPEFLTYFQNEAQLDKSGLPSDRFFAERPEGSVSTLKIQRTQQEDSAVYLCASSLEDDRLLAKNIQYFGAGTRLSVL.

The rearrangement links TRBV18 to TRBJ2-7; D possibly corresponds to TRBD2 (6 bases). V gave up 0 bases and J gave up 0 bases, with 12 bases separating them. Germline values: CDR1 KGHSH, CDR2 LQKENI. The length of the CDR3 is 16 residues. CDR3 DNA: TGTGCCAGCTCACCACCCCGAGCGGGCAACTCCTACGAGCAGTACTTC. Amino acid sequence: CASSPPRAGNSYEQYF.

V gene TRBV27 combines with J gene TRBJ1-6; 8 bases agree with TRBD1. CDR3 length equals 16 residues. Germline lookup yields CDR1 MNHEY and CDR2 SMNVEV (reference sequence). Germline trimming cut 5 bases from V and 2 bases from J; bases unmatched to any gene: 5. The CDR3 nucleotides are TGTGCCAGCAGTCCCCGGGACAGGCCCTATAATTCACCCCTCCACTTT. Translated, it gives CASSPRDRPYNSPLHF.

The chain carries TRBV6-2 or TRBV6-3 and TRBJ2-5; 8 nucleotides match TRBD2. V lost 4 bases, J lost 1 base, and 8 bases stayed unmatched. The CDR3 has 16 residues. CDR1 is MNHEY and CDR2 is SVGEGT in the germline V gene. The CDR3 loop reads CASSSAGAGTQETQYF. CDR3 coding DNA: TGTGCCAGCAGTTCAGCGGGGGCGGGGACCCAAGAGACCCAGTACTTC.

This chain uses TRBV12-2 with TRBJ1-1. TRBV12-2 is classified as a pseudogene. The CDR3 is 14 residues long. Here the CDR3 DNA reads TGTGCAAGTCGCCCCCCGAACGGGAACACTGAAGCTTTCTTT. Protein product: CASRPPNGNTEAFF.

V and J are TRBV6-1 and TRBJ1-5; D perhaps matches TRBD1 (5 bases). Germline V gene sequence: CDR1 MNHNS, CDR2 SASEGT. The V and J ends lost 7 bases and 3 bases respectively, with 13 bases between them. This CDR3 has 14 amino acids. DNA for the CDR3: TGTGCCAGCACTCCCCGGGGGGTCAATCAGCCCCAGCATTTT. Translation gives CASTPRGVNQPQHF.

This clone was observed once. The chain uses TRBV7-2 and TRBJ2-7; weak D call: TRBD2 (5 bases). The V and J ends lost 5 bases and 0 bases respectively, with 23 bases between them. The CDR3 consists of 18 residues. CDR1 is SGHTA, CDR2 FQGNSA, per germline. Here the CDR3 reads CASSPRLASTYSSYEQYF. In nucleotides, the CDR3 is TGTGCCAGCAGCCCCAGGTTGGCTAGCACTTATAGCTCCTACGAGCAGTACTTC.

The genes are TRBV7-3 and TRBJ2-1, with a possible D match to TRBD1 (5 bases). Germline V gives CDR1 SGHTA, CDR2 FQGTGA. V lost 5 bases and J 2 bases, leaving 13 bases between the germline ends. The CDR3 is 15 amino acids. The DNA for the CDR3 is TGTGCCAGCAGCCCCCCTGGGGCGGCCTACAATGAGCAGTTCTTC. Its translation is CASSPPGAAYNEQFF. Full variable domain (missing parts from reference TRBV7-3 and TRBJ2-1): GAGVSQTPSNKVTEKGKYVELRCDPISGHTALYWYRQSLGQGPEFLIYFQGTGAADDSGLPNDRFFAVRPEGSVSTLKIQRTERGDSAVYLCASSPPGAAYNEQFFGPGTRLTVL.

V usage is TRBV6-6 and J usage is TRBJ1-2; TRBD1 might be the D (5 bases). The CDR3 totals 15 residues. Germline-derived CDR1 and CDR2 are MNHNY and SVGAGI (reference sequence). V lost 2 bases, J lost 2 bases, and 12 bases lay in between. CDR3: CASSYRGDSNYGYTF. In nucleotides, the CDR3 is TGTGCCAGCAGTTACCGAGGCGACAGCAACTATGGCTACACCTTC.

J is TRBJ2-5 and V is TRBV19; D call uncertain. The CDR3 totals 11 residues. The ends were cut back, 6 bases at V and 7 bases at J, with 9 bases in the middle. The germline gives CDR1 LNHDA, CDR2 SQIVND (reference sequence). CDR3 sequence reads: CASSLTGTQYF. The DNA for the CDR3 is TGTGCCAGTAGCCTCACGGGGACCCAGTACTTC.

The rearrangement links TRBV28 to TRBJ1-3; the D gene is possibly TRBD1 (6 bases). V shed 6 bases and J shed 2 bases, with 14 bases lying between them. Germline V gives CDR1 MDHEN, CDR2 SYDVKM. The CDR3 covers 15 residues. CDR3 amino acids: CASSGGRGAGNTIYF. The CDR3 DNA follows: TGTGCCAGCAGCGGGGGGCGCGGGGCTGGAAACACCATATATTTT.

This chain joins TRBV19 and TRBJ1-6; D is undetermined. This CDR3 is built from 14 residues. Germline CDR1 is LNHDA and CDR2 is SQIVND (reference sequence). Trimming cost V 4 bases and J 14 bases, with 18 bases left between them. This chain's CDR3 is CASSTARGNAALHF. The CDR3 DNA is TGTGCCAGTAGTACAGCCCGAGGTAATGCTGCCCTCCACTTT. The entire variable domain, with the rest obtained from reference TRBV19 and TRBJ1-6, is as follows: DGGITQSPKYLFRKEGQNVTLSCEQNLNHDAMYWYRQDPGQGLRLIYYSQIVNDFQKGDIAEGYSVSREKKESFPLTVTSAQKNPTAFYLCASSTARGNAALHFGNGTRLTVT.

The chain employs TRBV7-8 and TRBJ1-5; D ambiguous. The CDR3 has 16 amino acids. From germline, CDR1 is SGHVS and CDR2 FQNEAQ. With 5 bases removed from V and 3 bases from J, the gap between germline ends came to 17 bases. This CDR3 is CASSIRSGIPNQPQHF. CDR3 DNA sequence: TGTGCCAGCAGCATTAGGTCCGGGATCCCCAATCAGCCCCAGCATTTT.

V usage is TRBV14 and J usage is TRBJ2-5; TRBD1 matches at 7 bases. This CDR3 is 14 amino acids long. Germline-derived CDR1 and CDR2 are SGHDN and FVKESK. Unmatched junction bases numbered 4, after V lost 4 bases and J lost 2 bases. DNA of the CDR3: TGTGCCAGCAGCCCCGGGACAGTGCAAGAGACCCAGTACTTC. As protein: CASSPGTVQETQYF.

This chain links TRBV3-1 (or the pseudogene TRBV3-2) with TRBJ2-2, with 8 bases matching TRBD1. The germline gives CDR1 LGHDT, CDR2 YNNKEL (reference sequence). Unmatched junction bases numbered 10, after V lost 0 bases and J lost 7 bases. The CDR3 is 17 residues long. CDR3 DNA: TGTGCCAGCAGCCAAGAAGTTGGGACAGGTCGGGACGGGGAGCTGTTTTTT. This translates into CASSQEVGTGRDGELFF.

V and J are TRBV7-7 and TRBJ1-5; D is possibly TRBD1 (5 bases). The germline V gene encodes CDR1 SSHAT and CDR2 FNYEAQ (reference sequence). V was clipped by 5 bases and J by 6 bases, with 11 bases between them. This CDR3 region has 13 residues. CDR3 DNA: TGTGCCAGCAGCCCCGGGAGGGGTCAGCCCCAGCATTTT. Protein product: CASSPGRGQPQHF.

Here the CDR3 DNA reads TGTGCCAGCAGCGCTAGGGCTAGCGGGGTGGGGGAGACCCAGTACTTC. It yields the protein CASSARASGVGETQYF. This chain links TRBV9 with TRBJ2-5, with 9 bases that match TRBD2. The CDR3 covers 16 residues. Germline assignment: CDR1 SGDLS and CDR2 YYNGEE. Germline trimming cut 3 bases from V and 5 bases from J; bases unmatched to any gene: 11.

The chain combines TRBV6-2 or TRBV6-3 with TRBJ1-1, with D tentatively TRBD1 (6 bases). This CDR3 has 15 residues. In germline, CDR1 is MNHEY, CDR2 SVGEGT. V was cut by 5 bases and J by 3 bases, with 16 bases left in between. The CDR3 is CASSTVGGRDTEAFF. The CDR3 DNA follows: TGTGCCAGCAGTACGGTGGGGGGGCGTGACACTGAAGCTTTCTTT.

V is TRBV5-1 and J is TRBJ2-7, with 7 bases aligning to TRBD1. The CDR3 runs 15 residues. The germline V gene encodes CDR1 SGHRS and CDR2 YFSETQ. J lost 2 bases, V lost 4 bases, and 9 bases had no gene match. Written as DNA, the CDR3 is TGCGCCAGCAGCCCCAGACAGGGTAACCCCTACGAGCAGTACTTC. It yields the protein CASSPRQGNPYEQYF.

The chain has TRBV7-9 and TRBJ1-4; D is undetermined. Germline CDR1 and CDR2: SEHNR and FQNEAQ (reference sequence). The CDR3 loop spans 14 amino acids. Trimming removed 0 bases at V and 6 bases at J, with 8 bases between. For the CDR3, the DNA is TGTGCCAGCAGCTTAGCGCAGGAGGATGAAAAACTGTTTTTT. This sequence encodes CASSLAQEDEKLFF.

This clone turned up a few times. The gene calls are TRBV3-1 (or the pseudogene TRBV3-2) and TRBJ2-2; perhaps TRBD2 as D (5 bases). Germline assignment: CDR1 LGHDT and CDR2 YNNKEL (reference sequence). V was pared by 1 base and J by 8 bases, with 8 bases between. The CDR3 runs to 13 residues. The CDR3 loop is CASSQALAGELFF. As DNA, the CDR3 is TGTGCCAGCAGCCAAGCGCTAGCTGGGGAGCTGTTTTTT.

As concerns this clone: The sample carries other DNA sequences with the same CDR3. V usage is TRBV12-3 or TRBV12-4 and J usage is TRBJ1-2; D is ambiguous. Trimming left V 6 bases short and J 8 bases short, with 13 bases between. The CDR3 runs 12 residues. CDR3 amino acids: CASSPPAGGYTF. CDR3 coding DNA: TGTGCCAGCAGCCCCCCGGCAGGCGGCTACACCTTC.

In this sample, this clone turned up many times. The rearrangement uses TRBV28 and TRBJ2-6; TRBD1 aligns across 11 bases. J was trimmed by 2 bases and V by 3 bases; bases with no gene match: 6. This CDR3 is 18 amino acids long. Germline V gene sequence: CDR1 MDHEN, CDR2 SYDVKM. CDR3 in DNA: TGTGCCAGCAGTTTCCTGGGACAGGGGGACGCTGGGGCCAACGTCCTGACTTTC. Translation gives CASSFLGQGDAGANVLTF.

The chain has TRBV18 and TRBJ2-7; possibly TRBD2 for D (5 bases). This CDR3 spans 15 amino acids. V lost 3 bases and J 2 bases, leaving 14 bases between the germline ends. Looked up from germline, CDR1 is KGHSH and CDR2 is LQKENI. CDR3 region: CASSPLGGRTYEQYF. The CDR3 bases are TGTGCCAGCTCACCCCTTGGAGGACGAACCTACGAGCAGTACTTC.

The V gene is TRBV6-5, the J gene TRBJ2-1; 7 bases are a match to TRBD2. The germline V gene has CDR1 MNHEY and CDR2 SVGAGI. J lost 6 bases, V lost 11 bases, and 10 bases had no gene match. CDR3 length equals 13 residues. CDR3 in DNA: TGTGCCTCCCGGGACTACCTAACCAATGAGCAGTTCTTC. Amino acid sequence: CASRDYLTNEQFF.

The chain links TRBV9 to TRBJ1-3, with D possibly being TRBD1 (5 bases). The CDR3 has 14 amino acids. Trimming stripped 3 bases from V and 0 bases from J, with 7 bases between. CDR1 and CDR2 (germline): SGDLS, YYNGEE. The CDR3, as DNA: TGTGCCAGCAGCGCACAGGACTCTGGAAACACCATATATTTT. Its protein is CASSAQDSGNTIYF.

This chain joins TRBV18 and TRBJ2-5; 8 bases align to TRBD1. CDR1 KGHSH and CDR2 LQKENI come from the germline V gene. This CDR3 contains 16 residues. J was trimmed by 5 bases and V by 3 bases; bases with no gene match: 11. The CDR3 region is CASSPRGQGGVETQYF. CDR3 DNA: TGTGCCAGCTCACCCCGAGGACAGGGCGGCGTGGAGACCCAGTACTTC.

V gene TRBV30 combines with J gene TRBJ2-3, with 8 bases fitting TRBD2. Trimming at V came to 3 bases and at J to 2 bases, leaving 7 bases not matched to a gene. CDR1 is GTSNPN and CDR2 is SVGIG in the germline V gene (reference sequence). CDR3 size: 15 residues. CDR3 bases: TGTGCCTGGAGCCCCTACGGGGGGGACACAGATACGCAGTATTTT. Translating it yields CAWSPYGGDTDTQYF.